The clone carrying this TCR beta chain was counted at least ten times. The target antigen is unknown. TCRdb reprocessed the 5' RACE reads via MiXCR and lists one record per CDR3 protein. The sample consists of tens of thousands of distinct CDR3 sequences, around 12% of them appearing once. Sample time point: sample taken at primary tumor resection. In each case, whole RNA from tumor, nontumor lung or frozen PBMC was sequenced unsorted. This record comes from a study of spatial heterogeneity in lung cancer. Across the whole study: Detected sequences consistently included more beta-chain ones than alpha-chain ones. As counted in raw reads, each unique TCR and UMI combination appeared more than ten times on average.

General observations from the study: Whereas they appeared in blood less at follow-up, ubiquitous expanded tumor TCRs appeared there more at resection.

Looked up from germline, CDR1 is LGHDT and CDR2 is YNNKEL (reference sequence). The CDR3 consists of 14 residues. V shed 1 base and J shed 4 bases, with 10 bases lying between them. The sample consisted of PBMCs, taken at surgery. This sequence joins TRBV3-1 and TRBJ2-5, with D perhaps matching TRBD2 (5 bases). This receptor was taken from a male donor with early-stage non-small cell lung cancer. The CDR3 region is CASSQALAPETQYF. The CDR3 coding sequence is TGTGCCAGCAGCCAAGCCCTAGCACCAGAGACCCAGTACTTC.